These T cell receptor beta chains were read from a single sample in a study of T cells after yellow fever vaccination. TCRdb called the 5' RACE reads again in MiXCR, with one record for every CDR3 protein. The sample gives approximately 300,000 distinct CDR3 sequences, roughly 13% of which show up once; roughly 0.5% is in the top ten. Specimen: CD4+ T cells sorted from PBMCs, collected 45 days after the yellow fever booster vaccination. Receptor source: a man aged 30 to 39 who received the YFV17D yellow fever vaccine. Each CDR3 is given with its conserved first and last residue. Each record gives: V gene, D gene, J gene, clone size, CDR3 protein, CDR3 DNA. A D gene is named only where the DNA matches it firmly. Some rows have no size entry. The others give once, few or many, or a class for an expanded clone.

TRBV7-3	NA	TRBJ1-1	few	CASSLGGPEGAFF	TGTGCCAGCAGCTTAGGGGGCCCAGAAGGAGCTTTCTTT
TRBV18	NA	TRBJ1-4	few	CASSPPGGSEKLFF	TGTGCCAGCTCACCACCGGGGGGAAGTGAAAAACTGTTTTTT
TRBV6-1	NA	TRBJ2-6	few	CASSRGTQAGANVLTF	TGTGCCAGCAGTCGGGGCACTCAGGCAGGGGCCAACGTCCTGACTTTC
TRBV7-2	NA	TRBJ1-5	few	CASSLRGTQPQHF	TGTGCCAGCAGCTTAAGAGGGACCCAGCCCCAGCATTTT
TRBV7-8	TRBD2	TRBJ2-3	few	CASSPSGSSRADTQYF	TGTGCCAGCAGCCCTAGCGGGAGTAGTAGGGCAGATACGCAGTATTTT
TRBV11-2	NA	TRBJ2-1	few	CASSLDRRGRNEQFF	TGTGCCAGCAGCTTAGATAGGAGGGGGCGGAATGAGCAGTTCTTC
TRBV27	TRBD2	TRBJ2-1	few	CASSPTSGRATEQFF	TGTGCCAGCAGTCCCACTAGCGGGAGGGCCACTGAGCAGTTCTTC
TRBV15	NA	TRBJ2-3	NA	CATSREGGTDTQYF	TGTGCCACCAGCAGAGAAGGGGGGACAGATACGCAGTATTTT
TRBV7-3	NA	TRBJ2-2	few	CASSSIGTGELFF	TGTGCCAGCAGCTCTATAGGTACCGGGGAGCTGTTTTTT
TRBV7-2	NA	TRBJ2-5	many	CASSLGGVGETQYF	TGTGCCAGCAGCTTAGGAGGGGTTGGGGAGACCCAGTACTTC
TRBV20-1	NA	TRBJ2-1	NA	CSARGGELVQFF	TGCAGTGCTAGAGGGGGAGAGCTAGTACAGTTCTTC
TRBV20-1	NA	TRBJ2-1	few	CSARDPRSFTDEQFF	TGCAGTGCTAGAGATCCGAGGAGCTTCACCGATGAGCAGTTCTTC
TRBV7-2	NA	TRBJ2-1	few	CASSLNRVGEQFF	TGTGCCAGCAGCTTAAACAGGGTTGGTGAGCAGTTCTTC
TRBV18	NA	TRBJ2-1	NA	CASSPQWREYNEQFF	TGTGCCAGCTCACCCCAGTGGAGGGAGTACAATGAGCAGTTCTTC
TRBV7-9	NA	TRBJ2-7	NA	CASSFSGGEARHF	TGTGCCAGCAGCTTTTCGGGGGGCGAGGCGCGGCACTTC
TRBV7-8	NA	TRBJ2-2	NA	CASSPRGGPGELFF	TGTGCCAGCAGCCCCCGAGGGGGTCCCGGGGAGCTGTTTTTT
TRBV2	NA	TRBJ2-3	few	CASRARLDSTDTQYF	TGTGCCAGCAGGGCCAGGCTGGATAGCACAGATACGCAGTATTTT
TRBV27	NA	TRBJ1-4	few	CASSWGRGAEELFF	TGTGCCAGCAGTTGGGGGAGGGGTGCTGAAGAACTGTTTTTT
TRBV20-1	NA	TRBJ2-6	once	CSARDRRGSSVANVLTF	TGCAGTGCTAGAGACCGACGGGGGAGCTCTGTGGCCAACGTCCTGACTTTC
TRBV20-1	NA	TRBJ1-2	few	CSARDLAGIGHGYTF	TGCAGTGCTAGAGATTTAGCGGGAATCGGACATGGCTACACCTTC
TRBV5-1	TRBD2	TRBJ2-3	few	CASKGSGSTDTQYF	TGCGCCAGCAAGGGAAGCGGGAGTACAGATACGCAGTATTTT
TRBV20-1	NA	TRBJ2-3	few	CSANRVDWTDTQYF	TGCAGTGCCAACAGGGTTGATTGGACAGATACGCAGTATTTT
TRBV5-1	NA	TRBJ2-2	few	CASSWPGASNTGELFF	TGCGCCAGCAGCTGGCCAGGGGCCTCGAACACCGGGGAGCTGTTTTTT
TRBV5-6	TRBD1	TRBJ2-7	NA	CASSRKPGQGVTYEQYF	TGTGCCAGCAGCCGAAAACCGGGGCAGGGGGTTACCTACGAGCAGTACTTC
TRBV6-2/TRBV6-3	NA	TRBJ2-6	NA	CASSYSSSGANVLTF	TGTGCCAGCAGTTACTCGTCCTCAGGGGCCAACGTCCTGACTTTC
TRBV5-1	NA	TRBJ2-3	NA	CASTGGATDTQYF	TGCGCCAGCACTGGGGGTGCCACAGATACGCAGTATTTT
TRBV7-2	NA	TRBJ2-1	few	CASSFRRGVNEQFF	TGTGCCAGCAGCTTCCGGAGGGGAGTCAATGAGCAGTTCTTC
TRBV20-1	NA	TRBJ1-3	few	CSARDQQGSSGNTIYF	TGCAGTGCTAGAGACCAACAGGGTAGCTCTGGAAACACCATATATTTT
TRBV2	TRBD1	TRBJ2-3	few	CAFSRPGQQPKIRTDTQYF	TGTGCCTTCAGTCGTCCGGGACAGCAACCCAAGATTCGCACAGATACGCAGTATTTT
TRBV11-2	NA	TRBJ2-1	NA	CASNSLGGYNEQFF	TGTGCCAGCAATTCGCTGGGGGGATACAATGAGCAGTTCTTC
TRBV24-1	TRBD1	TRBJ2-5	NA	CATSDRLKGAETQYF	TGTGCCACCAGTGACAGACTGAAGGGGGCAGAGACCCAGTACTTC
TRBV30	NA	TRBJ2-5	many	CAWSERIYQETQYF	TGTGCCTGGAGTGAACGGATCTACCAAGAGACCCAGTACTTC
TRBV7-2	NA	TRBJ1-2	NA	CASSLLGQSYGYTF	TGTGCCAGCAGCTTACTCGGACAGAGCTATGGCTACACCTTC
TRBV4-1	TRBD1	TRBJ2-2	few	CASSQANRGSGWIGELFF	TGCGCCAGCAGCCAAGCGAACAGGGGAAGTGGGTGGATCGGGGAGCTGTTTTTT
TRBV7-2	NA	TRBJ1-3	NA	CASSLSSGLTGNTIYF	TGTGCCAGCAGCTTATCGTCAGGGCTTACTGGAAACACCATATATTTT
TRBV7-2	NA	TRBJ2-1	few	CASSFPLSGSRYNEQFF	TGTGCCAGCAGCTTTCCCCTCTCCGGGAGTCGCTACAATGAGCAGTTCTTC
TRBV5-1	NA	TRBJ1-3	few	CASSSATLGDTIYF	TGCGCCAGCAGCTCGGCGACCTTGGGGGACACCATATATTTT
TRBV7-2	TRBD2	TRBJ2-5	few	CASSSSSGGKETQYF	TGTGCCAGCAGCTCCTCTAGCGGGGGAAAAGAGACCCAGTACTTC
TRBV5-4	TRBD2	TRBJ2-7	NA	CASRFSGTSDYEQYF	TGTGCCAGCAGATTCTCCGGGACTAGCGACTACGAGCAGTACTTC
TRBV7-2	NA	TRBJ2-5	few	CASSFVPRQTQYF	TGTGCCAGCAGCTTTGTGCCGCGTCAGACCCAGTACTTC
TRBV20-1	NA	TRBJ1-2	NA	CSASINGRYTF	TGCAGTGCTAGTATTAACGGCCGATACACCTTC
TRBV12-3/TRBV12-4	TRBD2	TRBJ2-7	NA	CASTPGSGKGYEQYF	TGTGCCAGCACCCCGGGGAGCGGGAAAGGCTACGAGCAGTACTTC
TRBV20-1	NA	TRBJ2-2	few	CSASSGGAWTGELFF	TGCAGTGCTAGTTCTGGGGGCGCGTGGACCGGGGAGCTGTTTTTT
TRBV10-1	NA	TRBJ2-3	few	CASSFYRDWGPDTQYF	TGCGCCAGCAGTTTTTACAGGGATTGGGGTCCAGATACGCAGTATTTT
TRBV2	NA	TRBJ2-1	NA	CASRQGISYNEQFF	TGTGCCAGCAGGCAAGGAATTTCCTACAATGAGCAGTTCTTC
TRBV5-1	NA	TRBJ2-5	many	CASSRKLGETQYF	TGCGCCAGCAGCCGAAAGCTGGGAGAGACCCAGTACTTC
TRBV5-1	TRBD1	TRBJ2-1	few	CASSSGTGGPNEQFF	TGCGCCAGCAGTTCCGGGACAGGTGGACCCAATGAGCAGTTCTTC
TRBV29-1	NA	TRBJ2-2	NA	CSVKIQGKNTGELFF	TGCAGCGTTAAAATTCAGGGCAAGAACACCGGGGAGCTGTTTTTT